A selection of T cell receptor beta chains follows, all from one sample in a study of blood T cell repertoires in COVID-19. Libraries were prepared by immunoSEQ multiplex PCR; TCRdb keeps only in-frame clonotypes and omits some of them. The sample lists around 190,000 clones, 83% occurring once. Sequencing was done on a sample of peripheral blood. These receptors were collected from a human donor in a cohort sampled during active COVID-19. Each CDR3 is given with its conserved first and last residue. D genes are given only for firm matches. Rows give clone size only sometimes, using once, few, many, or a class for an expanded clone.

size	J	D	V	CDR3	DNA
once	TRBJ2-7	TRBD1	TRBV28	CASSLSWDRGKFHEQYF	TGTGCCAGCAGTTTATCCTGGGACAGGGGGAAATTCCACGAGCAGTACTTC
-	TRBJ2-7	TRBD2	TRBV6-6	CASSWGTSVYEQYF	TGTGCCAGCAGTTGGGGGACTAGCGTATACGAGCAGTACTTC
-	TRBJ2-5	TRBD1	TRBV9	CASSVGTGGGYQETQYF	TGTGCCAGCAGCGTAGGGACAGGGGGCGGGTACCAAGAGACCCAGTACTTC
-	TRBJ2-7	-	TRBV5-1	CASSPGLPPYEQYF	TGCGCCAGCAGCCCCGGACTGCCTCCCTACGAGCAGTACTTC
-	TRBJ1-1	-	TRBV28	CASSFKAFEAFF	TGTGCCAGCAGTTTCAAAGCATTTGAAGCTTTCTTT
-	TRBJ1-1	TRBD1	TRBV18	CASSPGQGAGNTEAFF	TGTGCCAGCTCACCAGGACAGGGGGCGGGGAACACTGAAGCTTTCTTT
-	TRBJ2-1	TRBD2	TRBV9	CASSAPPGLAVYNEQFF	TGTGCCAGCAGCGCGCCACCGGGACTAGCGGTCTACAATGAGCAGTTCTTC
-	TRBJ2-7	TRBD1	TRBV28	CASSLSGTGGREQYF	TGTGCCAGCAGTTTATCCGGGACAGGGGGCCGCGAGCAGTACTTC
-	TRBJ1-5	-	TRBV7-9	CASSLRHFQPQHF	TGTGCCAGCAGCCTGAGACATTTTCAGCCCCAGCATTTT
-	TRBJ1-1	-	TRBV7-3	CASSSGTGNTEAFF	TGTGCCAGCAGCTCCGGGACTGGGAACACTGAAGCTTTCTTT
-	TRBJ1-1	-	TRBV29-1	CSVGSRPRGESTEAFF	TGCAGCGTTGGAAGCCGTCCCCGGGGGGAAAGCACTGAAGCTTTCTTT
few	TRBJ1-1	-	TRBV18	CASSPPSTGGGGAFF	TGTGCCAGCTCACCACCGAGTACGGGTGGGGGGGGAGCTTTCTTT
few	TRBJ2-2	TRBD1	TRBV29-1	CSAGTGGSGELFF	TGCAGCGCTGGGACAGGGGGTTCCGGGGAGCTGTTTTTT
-	TRBJ2-7	-	TRBV7-2	CASSFYNSYEQYF	TGTGCCAGCAGCTTCTATAACTCCTACGAGCAGTACTTC
-	TRBJ1-2	-	TRBV4-1	CASSQGMAGVNYGYTF	TGCGCCAGCAGCCAAGGCATGGCAGGGGTTAACTATGGCTACACCTTC
-	TRBJ1-3	TRBD1	TRBV19	CASSQQGASNTIYF	TGTGCCAGTAGCCAACAGGGGGCATCTAACACCATATATTTT
-	TRBJ1-2	TRBD1	TRBV24-1	CATSEGGKGYTF	TGTGCCACCAGTGAAGGGGGCAAAGGCTACACCTTC
few	TRBJ2-3	-	TRBV29-1	CSGGLDRDTQYF	TGCAGCGGGGGGTTAGACAGAGATACGCAGTATTTT
-	TRBJ1-2	TRBD1	TRBV6-2/TRBV6-3	CASSTGGEVGYTF	TGTGCCAGCAGTACAGGGGGCGAAGTTGGCTACACCTTC
few	TRBJ1-1	-	TRBV9	CASSVGRDTEAFF	TGTGCCAGCAGCGTAGGGAGAGACACTGAAGCTTTCTTT
-	TRBJ2-7	-	TRBV7-2	CASSLAGTETSYEQYF	TGTGCCAGCAGCTTAGCGGGGACTGAAACCTCCTACGAGCAGTACTTC
-	TRBJ2-7	TRBD2	TRBV18	CASCGLAGGEQYF	TGTGCCAGCTGTGGGCTAGCGGGGGGTGAGCAGTACTTC
-	TRBJ2-6	TRBD2	TRBV7-3	CASSLGAPPSGRYSGANVLTF	TGTGCCAGCAGCTTAGGGGCCCCCCCTAGCGGGAGATACTCTGGGGCCAACGTCCTGACTTTC
few	TRBJ1-3	-	TRBV5-1	CASSLEATSGNTIYF	TGCGCCAGCAGCTTAGAGGCAACCTCTGGAAACACCATATATTTT
-	TRBJ2-1	-	TRBV27	CASTSGSHEQFF	TGTGCCAGCACCTCCGGGAGCCATGAGCAGTTCTTC
-	TRBJ2-3	TRBD1	TRBV7-9	CASSPRQGATDTQYF	TGTGCCAGCAGCCCGAGACAGGGGGCTACGGATACGCAGTATTTT
-	TRBJ2-4	TRBD1	TRBV7-3	CASSSRGGQGRNIQYF	TGTGCCAGCAGCTCCCGCGGTGGACAGGGGAGGAACATTCAGTACTTC
-	TRBJ2-7	TRBD2	TRBV2	CASKKGGLAGEQYF	TGTGCCAGCAAAAAAGGGGGACTAGCGGGCGAGCAGTACTTC
-	TRBJ1-5	TRBD1	TRBV2	CASSWDRSNQPQHF	TGTGCCAGCAGTTGGGACAGAAGCAATCAGCCCCAGCATTTT
-	TRBJ2-7	TRBD1	TRBV15	CATSSSLTGGLNEQYF	TGTGCCACCAGCAGTTCCCTGACAGGGGGCCTGAACGAGCAGTACTTC
-	TRBJ1-4	TRBD1	TRBV6-5	CASRGQTGWGEKLFF	TGTGCCAGCAGGGGCCAGACAGGGTGGGGTGAAAAACTGTTTTTT
-	TRBJ2-7	TRBD1	TRBV19	CATSPGTGTYEQYF	TGTGCCACTAGCCCCGGGACAGGGACCTACGAGCAGTACTTC
-	TRBJ2-7	TRBD1	TRBV5-1	CASSLPGQEIEQYF	TGCGCCAGCAGCTTACCGGGACAGGAAATCGAGCAGTACTTC
once	TRBJ1-2	-	TRBV7-9	CASSLAFRVGGYTF	TGTGCCAGCAGCTTAGCGTTCAGGGTAGGAGGCTACACCTTC
-	TRBJ1-2	TRBD1	TRBV6-1	CASSEPGQNYGYTF	TGTGCCAGCAGTGAACCGGGACAGAACTATGGCTACACCTTC
-	TRBJ2-1	TRBD2	TRBV7-9	CASSVLSGRADNEQFF	TGTGCCAGCAGCGTACTTAGCGGGAGGGCCGATAATGAGCAGTTCTTC
-	TRBJ2-5	TRBD2	TRBV11-2	CASSFGLAGGPRETQYF	TGTGCCAGCAGCTTTGGACTAGCGGGAGGGCCCCGAGAGACCCAGTACTTC
-	TRBJ2-5	TRBD1	TRBV28	CASTSQGAVFKTQYF	TGTGCCAGCACCTCACAGGGGGCGGTGTTCAAGACCCAGTACTTC
-	TRBJ2-7	-	TRBV6-5	CASRRGAGDSYEQYF	TGTGCCAGCCGAAGGGGGGCGGGGGACTCCTACGAGCAGTACTTC
-	TRBJ1-3	TRBD1	TRBV10-3	CAINPGQGPGNTIYF	TGTGCCATCAATCCGGGACAGGGCCCTGGAAACACCATATATTTT
-	TRBJ2-7	-	TRBV5-1	CASSSQGTYEQYF	TGCGCCAGCAGCTCCCAGGGAACCTACGAGCAGTACTTC
-	TRBJ2-7	TRBD1	TRBV7-2	CASSPSRDRDEQYF	TGTGCCAGCAGCCCGTCCCGGGACAGGGACGAGCAGTACTTC
-	TRBJ1-3	TRBD1	TRBV19	CASSIMGQSSGNTIYF	TGTGCCAGTAGTATAATGGGACAGTCCTCTGGAAACACCATATATTTT
-	TRBJ2-1	-	TRBV5-4	CASSFQGSSYNEQFF	TGTGCCAGCAGCTTTCAGGGGAGCTCCTACAATGAGCAGTTCTTC
-	TRBJ2-7	-	TRBV6-5	CASSYGGMGSYEQYF	TGTGCCAGCAGTTACGGGGGGATGGGTTCCTACGAGCAGTACTTC
-	TRBJ2-7	-	TRBV27	CASSLYRSSYEQYF	TGTGCCAGCAGTTTGTATCGGAGCTCCTACGAGCAGTACTTC
-	TRBJ2-1	-	TRBV7-3	CASSPGGLPNEQFF	TGTGCCAGCAGCCCCGGGGGACTTCCCAATGAGCAGTTCTTC
-	TRBJ1-1	TRBD1	TRBV4-2	CASSQPGTGMGTEAFF	TGTGCCAGCAGCCAGCCCGGGACAGGGATGGGCACTGAAGCTTTCTTT
-	TRBJ2-7	-	TRBV6-5	CATAGGPGSVYEQYF	TGTGCCACAGCGGGCGGGCCAGGGAGCGTCTACGAGCAGTACTTC
-	TRBJ1-2	TRBD1	TRBV19	CASRPGQTGNYGYTF	TGTGCCAGTAGGCCGGGACAGACCGGGAACTATGGCTACACCTTC
-	TRBJ2-5	-	TRBV2	CASSDGQKETQYF	TGTGCCAGCAGTGACGGACAGAAAGAGACCCAGTACTTC
-	TRBJ2-1	TRBD1	TRBV7-2	CASSLAGGPYNEQFF	TGTGCCAGCAGCTTAGCAGGGGGCCCCTACAATGAGCAGTTCTTC
-	TRBJ2-4	TRBD2	TRBV19	CASSIDPPSGRITKNIQYF	TGTGCCAGTAGTATAGATCCCCCTAGCGGGAGGATAACCAAAAACATTCAGTACTTC
-	TRBJ2-3	-	TRBV7-2	CASSLAPSTDTQYF	TGTGCCAGCAGCTTAGCCCCGAGCACAGATACGCAGTATTTT